Below, one T cell receptor beta chain is given with its context. Its cognate antigen is unknown. Investigators performed immunoSEQ version v3.0 at survey level. Here immunoSEQ multiplex PCR was the method, and the copy in TCRdb shows in-frame clones only, minus some. The sample lists about 25,000 clones; about 86% were seen once. This sample stems from a study of long-term antiretroviral therapy in people with HIV. Study-wide results and caveats: Repertoires in HIV (unlike those of controls) had narrower CDR3 length ranges. Before ART, certain clones expanded, and these dominated the repertoire at all time points.

This CDR3 is 11 amino acids long. The germline CDR1 and CDR2 sequences are DFQATT and SNEGSKA (reference sequence). Trimming cost V 2 bases and J 3 bases, with 3 bases left between them. At least one PBMC sample before ART and at least two after were required. The chain links TRBV20-1 to TRBJ2-3; D gene ambiguous. This clonotype was obtained from a woman aged 18-29 years with HIV. Specimen: unsorted PBMCs, collected at the start of antiretroviral therapy, before treatment. DNA of the CDR3: TGCAGTGCTAGAAGAACAGATACGCAGTATTTT. It yields the protein CSARRTDTQYF.